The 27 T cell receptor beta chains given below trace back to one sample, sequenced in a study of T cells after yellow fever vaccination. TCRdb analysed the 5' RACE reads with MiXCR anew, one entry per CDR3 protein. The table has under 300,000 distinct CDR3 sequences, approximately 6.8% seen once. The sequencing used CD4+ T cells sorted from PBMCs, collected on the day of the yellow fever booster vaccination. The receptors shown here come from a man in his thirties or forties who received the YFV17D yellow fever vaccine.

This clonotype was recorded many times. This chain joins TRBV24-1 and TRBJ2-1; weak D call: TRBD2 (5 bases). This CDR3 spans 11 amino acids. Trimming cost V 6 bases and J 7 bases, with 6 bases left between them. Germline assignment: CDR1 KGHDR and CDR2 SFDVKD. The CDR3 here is CATSRGNEQFF. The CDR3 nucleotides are TGTGCCACCAGTCGGGGTAATGAGCAGTTCTTC.

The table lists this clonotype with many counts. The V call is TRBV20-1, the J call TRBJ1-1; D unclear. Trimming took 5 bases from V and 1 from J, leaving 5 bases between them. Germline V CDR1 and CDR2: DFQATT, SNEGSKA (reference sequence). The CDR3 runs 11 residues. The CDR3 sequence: CSASTNTEAFF. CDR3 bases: TGCAGTGCTTCTACGAACACTGAAGCTTTCTTT.

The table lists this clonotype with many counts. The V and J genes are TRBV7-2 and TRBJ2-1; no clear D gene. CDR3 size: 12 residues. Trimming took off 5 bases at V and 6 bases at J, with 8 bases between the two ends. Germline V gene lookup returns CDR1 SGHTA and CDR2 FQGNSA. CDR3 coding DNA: TGTGCCAGCAGCCGCTTGGGCAATGAGCAGTTCTTC. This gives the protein CASSRLGNEQFF.

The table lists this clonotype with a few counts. CDR3 sequence reads: CASSYSGPRLGEQFF. The CDR3 bases are TGTGCCAGCAGTTACTCGGGACCACGCTTGGGTGAGCAGTTCTTC. The chain couples TRBV6-5 to TRBJ2-1; either TRBD1 or TRBD2 may fit D (5 bases each). The CDR3 runs to 15 residues. Germline V gives CDR1 MNHEY, CDR2 SVGAGI. V was clipped by 0 bases and J by 9 bases, with 15 bases between them.

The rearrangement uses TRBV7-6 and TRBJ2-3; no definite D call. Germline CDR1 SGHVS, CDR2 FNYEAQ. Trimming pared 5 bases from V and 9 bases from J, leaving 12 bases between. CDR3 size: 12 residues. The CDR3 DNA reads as TGTGCCAGCAGCCCGTATCAGGCAACGCAGTATTTT. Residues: CASSPYQATQYF. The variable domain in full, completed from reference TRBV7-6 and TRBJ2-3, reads GAGVSQSPRYKVTKRGQDVALRCDPISGHVSLYWYRQALGQGPEFLTYFNYEAQQDKSGLPNDRFSAERPEGSISTLTIQRTEQRDSAMYRCASSPYQATQYFGPGTRLTVL.

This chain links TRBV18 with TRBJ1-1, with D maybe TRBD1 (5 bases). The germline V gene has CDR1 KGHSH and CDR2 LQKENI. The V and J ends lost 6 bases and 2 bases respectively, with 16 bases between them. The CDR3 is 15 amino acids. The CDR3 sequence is CASSRDGGFNTEAFF. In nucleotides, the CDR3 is TGTGCCAGCTCTCGGGACGGGGGATTTAACACTGAAGCTTTCTTT.

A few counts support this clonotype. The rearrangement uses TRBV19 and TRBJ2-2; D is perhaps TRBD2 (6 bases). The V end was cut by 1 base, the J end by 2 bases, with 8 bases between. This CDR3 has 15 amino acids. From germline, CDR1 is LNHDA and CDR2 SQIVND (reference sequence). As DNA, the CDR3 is TGTGCCAGTAGTATAGTGGCGGGAAACACCGGGGAGCTGTTTTTT. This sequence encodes CASSIVAGNTGELFF. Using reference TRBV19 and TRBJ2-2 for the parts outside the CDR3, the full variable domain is DGGITQSPKYLFRKEGQNVTLSCEQNLNHDAMYWYRQDPGQGLRLIYYSQIVNDFQKGDIAEGYSVSREKKESFPLTVTSAQKNPTAFYLCASSIVAGNTGELFFGEGSRLTVL.

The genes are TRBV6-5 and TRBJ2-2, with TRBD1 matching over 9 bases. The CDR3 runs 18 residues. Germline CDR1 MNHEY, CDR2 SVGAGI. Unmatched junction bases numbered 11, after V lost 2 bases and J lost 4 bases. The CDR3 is CASSYAGDRAPVTGELFF. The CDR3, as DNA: TGTGCCAGCAGTTACGCCGGGGACAGGGCGCCGGTCACCGGGGAGCTGTTTTTT.

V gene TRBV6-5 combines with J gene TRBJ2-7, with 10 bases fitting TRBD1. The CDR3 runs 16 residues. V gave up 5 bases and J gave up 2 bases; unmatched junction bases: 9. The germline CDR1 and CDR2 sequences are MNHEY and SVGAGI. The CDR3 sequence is CASSNYGTGAAYEQYF. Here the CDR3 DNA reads TGTGCCAGCAGTAACTACGGGACAGGGGCGGCCTACGAGCAGTACTTC.

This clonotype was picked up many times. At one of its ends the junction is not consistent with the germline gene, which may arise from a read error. This chain's CDR3 is CASSLAGAETQYF. The CDR3 DNA reads as TGTGCCAGCAGTCTAGCGGGAGCAGAGACCCAGTACTTC. The gene calls are TRBV12-3 or TRBV12-4 and TRBJ2-5; 10 nucleotides match TRBD2. CDR3 length: 13 residues.

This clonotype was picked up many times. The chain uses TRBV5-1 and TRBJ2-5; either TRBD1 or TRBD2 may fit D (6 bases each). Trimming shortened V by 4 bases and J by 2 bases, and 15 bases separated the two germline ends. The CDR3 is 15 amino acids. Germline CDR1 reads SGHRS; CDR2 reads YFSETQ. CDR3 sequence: CASSPRDKVQETQYF. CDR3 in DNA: TGCGCCAGCAGCCCGCGGGACAAAGTACAAGAGACCCAGTACTTC.

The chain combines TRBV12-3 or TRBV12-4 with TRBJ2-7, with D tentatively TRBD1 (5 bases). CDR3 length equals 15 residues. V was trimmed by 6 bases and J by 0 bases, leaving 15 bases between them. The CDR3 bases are TGTGCCAGCAGCCCCGACAGCCTGAGCTCCTACGAGCAGTACTTC. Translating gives CASSPDSLSSYEQYF.

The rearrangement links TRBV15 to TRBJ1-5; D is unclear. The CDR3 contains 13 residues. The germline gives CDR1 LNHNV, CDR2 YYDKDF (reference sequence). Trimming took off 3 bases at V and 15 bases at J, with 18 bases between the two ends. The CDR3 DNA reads TGTGCCACCAGCAGGAGCAGAGTGGTAACCTTGCATTTT. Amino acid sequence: CATSRSRVVTLHF.

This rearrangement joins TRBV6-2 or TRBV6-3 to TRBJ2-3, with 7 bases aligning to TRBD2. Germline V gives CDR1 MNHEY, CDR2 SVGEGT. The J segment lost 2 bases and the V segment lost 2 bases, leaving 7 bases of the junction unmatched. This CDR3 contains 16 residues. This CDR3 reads CASSYRSGAYTDTQYF. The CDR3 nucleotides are TGTGCCAGCAGTTACAGGAGCGGGGCCTACACAGATACGCAGTATTTT.

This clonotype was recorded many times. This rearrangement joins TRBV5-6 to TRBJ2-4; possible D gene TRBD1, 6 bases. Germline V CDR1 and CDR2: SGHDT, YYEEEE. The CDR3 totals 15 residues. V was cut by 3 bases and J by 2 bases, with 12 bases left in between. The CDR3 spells CASSYRTATKNIQYF. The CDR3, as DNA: TGTGCCAGCAGCTATCGGACAGCTACCAAAAACATTCAGTACTTC.

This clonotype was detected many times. CDR3 amino acids: CASSFGIYGYTF. CDR3 nucleotides: TGTGCCAGCAGTTTCGGTATCTATGGCTACACCTTC. The chain uses TRBV6-2 or TRBV6-3 and TRBJ1-2; no definite D call. Trimming shortened V by 4 bases and J by 4 bases, and 7 bases separated the two germline ends. Looked up from germline, CDR1 is MNHEY and CDR2 is SVGEGT. This CDR3 region has 12 residues.

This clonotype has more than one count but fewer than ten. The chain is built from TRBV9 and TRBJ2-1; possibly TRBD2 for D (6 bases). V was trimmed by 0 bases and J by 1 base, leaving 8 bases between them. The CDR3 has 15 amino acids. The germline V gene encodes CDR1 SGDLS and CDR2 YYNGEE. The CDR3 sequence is CASSVVGGSYNEQFF. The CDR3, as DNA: TGTGCCAGCAGCGTAGTGGGAGGTTCCTACAATGAGCAGTTCTTC. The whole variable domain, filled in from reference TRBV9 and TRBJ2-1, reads DSGVTQTPKHLITATGQRVTLRCSPRSGDLSVYWYQQSLDQGLQFLIQYYNGEERAKGNILERFSAQQFPDLHSELNLSSLELGDSALYFCASSVVGGSYNEQFFGPGTRLTVL.

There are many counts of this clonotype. This CDR3 is CASSYYSRRTLNTEAFF. The CDR3 nucleotides read TGTGCCAGCAGTTACTATAGCAGGAGAACCCTGAACACTGAAGCTTTCTTT. The genes are TRBV3-1 and TRBJ1-1; no clear D. The V gene lost 6 bases and the J gene lost 0 bases, with 20 bases spanning the gap. CDR1 is LGHDT, CDR2 YNNKEL, per germline (reference sequence). The CDR3 contains 17 residues.

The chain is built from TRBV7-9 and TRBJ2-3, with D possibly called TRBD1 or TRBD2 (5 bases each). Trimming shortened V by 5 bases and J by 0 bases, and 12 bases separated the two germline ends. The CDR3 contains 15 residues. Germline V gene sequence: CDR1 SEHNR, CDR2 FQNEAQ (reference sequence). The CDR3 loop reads CASSPGTLSTDTQYF. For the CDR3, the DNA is TGTGCCAGCAGCCCCGGGACCCTTAGCACAGATACGCAGTATTTT.

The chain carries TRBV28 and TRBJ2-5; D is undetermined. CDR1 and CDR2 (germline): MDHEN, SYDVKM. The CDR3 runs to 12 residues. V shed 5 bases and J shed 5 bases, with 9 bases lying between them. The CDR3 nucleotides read TGTGCCAGCAGTGAGGTCGTGGAGACCCAGTACTTC. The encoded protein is CASSEVVETQYF. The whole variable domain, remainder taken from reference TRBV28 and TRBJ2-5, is DVKVTQSSRYLVKRTGEKVFLECVQDMDHENMFWYRQDPGLGLRLIYFSYDVKMKEKGDIPEGYSVSREKKERFSLILESASTNQTSMYLCASSEVVETQYFGPGTRLLVL.

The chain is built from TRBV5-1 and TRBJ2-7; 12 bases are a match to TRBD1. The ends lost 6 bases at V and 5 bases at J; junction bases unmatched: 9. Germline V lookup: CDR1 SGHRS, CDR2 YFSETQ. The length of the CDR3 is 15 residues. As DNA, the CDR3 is TGCGCCAGCACCTGGATCGGGACAGGGGGCGACGAGCAGTACTTC. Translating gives CASTWIGTGGDEQYF. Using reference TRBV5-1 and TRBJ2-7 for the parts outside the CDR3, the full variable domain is KAGVTQTPRYLIKTRGQQVTLSCSPISGHRSVSWYQQTPGQGLQFLFEYFSETQRNKGNFPGRFSGRQFSNSRSEMNVSTLELGDSALYLCASTWIGTGGDEQYFGPGTRLTVT.

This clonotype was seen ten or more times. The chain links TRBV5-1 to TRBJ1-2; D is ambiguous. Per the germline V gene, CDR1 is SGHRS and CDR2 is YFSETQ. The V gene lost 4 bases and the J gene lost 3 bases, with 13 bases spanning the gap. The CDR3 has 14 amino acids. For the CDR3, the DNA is TGCGCCAGCAGCCTCGGAGCCGAGTACTATGGCTACACCTTC. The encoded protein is CASSLGAEYYGYTF.

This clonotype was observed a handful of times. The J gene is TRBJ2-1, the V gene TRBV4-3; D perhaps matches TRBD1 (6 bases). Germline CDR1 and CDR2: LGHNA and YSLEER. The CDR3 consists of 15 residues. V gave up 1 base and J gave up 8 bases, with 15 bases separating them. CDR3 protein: CASSQAPGHLDEQFF. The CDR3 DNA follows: TGCGCCAGCAGCCAAGCCCCGGGACATCTTGATGAGCAGTTCTTC.

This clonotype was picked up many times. The CDR3 loop is CSASTLDSSSYNEQFF. The CDR3 DNA reads as TGCAGTGCTAGTACTTTGGACTCTTCGTCCTACAATGAGCAGTTCTTC. The chain combines TRBV20-1 with TRBJ2-1; tentatively, D is TRBD2 (5 bases). The germline V and J ends were trimmed by 3 bases and 1 base, with 16 bases remaining between them. CDR1 and CDR2 from the germline V gene are DFQATT and SNEGSKA (reference sequence). This CDR3 comprises 16 residues.

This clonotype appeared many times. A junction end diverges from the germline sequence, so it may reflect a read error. DNA of the CDR3: TGTGCTAGCAGCTTCCACATCTCCGGGGAGCTGTTTTTT. Translation gives CASSFHISGELFF. This chain uses TRBV7-7 with TRBJ2-2; D is undetermined. CDR1 is SSHAT, CDR2 FNYEAQ, per germline (reference sequence). The CDR3 extends over 13 amino acids.

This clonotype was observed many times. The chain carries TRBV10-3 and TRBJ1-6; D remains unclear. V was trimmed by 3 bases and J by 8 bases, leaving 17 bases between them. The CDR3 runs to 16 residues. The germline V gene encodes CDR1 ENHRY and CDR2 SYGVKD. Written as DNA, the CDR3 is TGTGCCATCAGTGATAACGTAAAGGGAAGGGATTCACCCCTCCACTTT. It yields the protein CAISDNVKGRDSPLHF.

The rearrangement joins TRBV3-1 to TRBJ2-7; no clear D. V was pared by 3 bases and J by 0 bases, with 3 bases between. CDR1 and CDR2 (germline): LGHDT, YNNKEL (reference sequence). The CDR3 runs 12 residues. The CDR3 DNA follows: TGTGCCAGCAGCCACAGCTCCTACGAGCAGTACTTC. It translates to CASSHSSYEQYF.